This T cell receptor (beta chain) was obtained from a study of early T cells in non-severe SARS-CoV-2 infection. V was trimmed by 1 base and J by 0 bases, leaving 10 bases between them. From germline, CDR1 is SGHAT and CDR2 FQNNGV. This CDR3 has 15 residues. In its sample, this clonotype was seen a few times. TCRdb re-derived calls from the 5' RACE reads in MiXCR, one entry per CDR3 protein. This sample has more than 65,000 distinct CDR3 sequences, with approximately 13% found just once. The source of this sequence is an adult who was a healthcare worker with PCR-confirmed SARS-CoV-2 infection or an uninfected control (not recorded which). This material consisted of whole blood, taken at baseline. The rearrangement joins TRBV11-2 to TRBJ2-7; D might be TRBD1 or TRBD2, each matching 5 bases. CDR3 sequence reads: CASSLAQGVSYEQYF. The DNA for the CDR3 is TGTGCCAGCAGCTTAGCTCAGGGAGTCTCCTACGAGCAGTACTTC.